This T cell receptor beta chain was recorded in a study of T cell changes during pregnancy in multiple sclerosis. This CDR3 has 18 amino acids. Trimming cost V 0 bases and J 5 bases; bases outside gene matches: 13. Germline values: CDR1 LNHNV, CDR2 YYDKDF (reference sequence). Clones were read by immunoSEQ multiplex PCR, and TCRdb kept only the in-frame ones, dropping some. This table holds 60,000 to 70,000 clones, roughly 91% found once. The chain uses TRBV15 and TRBJ2-5; 9 positions match TRBD2. This TCR was recovered from a female donor in good health, enrolled as a control in a pregnancy study. The specimen comprised peripheral blood, sampled after pregnancy. The chain's CDR3 is CATSRDLKAGGSRETQYF. In DNA form, the CDR3 reads TGTGCCACCAGCAGAGATTTAAAAGCGGGGGGCTCTAGGGAGACCCAGTACTTC.